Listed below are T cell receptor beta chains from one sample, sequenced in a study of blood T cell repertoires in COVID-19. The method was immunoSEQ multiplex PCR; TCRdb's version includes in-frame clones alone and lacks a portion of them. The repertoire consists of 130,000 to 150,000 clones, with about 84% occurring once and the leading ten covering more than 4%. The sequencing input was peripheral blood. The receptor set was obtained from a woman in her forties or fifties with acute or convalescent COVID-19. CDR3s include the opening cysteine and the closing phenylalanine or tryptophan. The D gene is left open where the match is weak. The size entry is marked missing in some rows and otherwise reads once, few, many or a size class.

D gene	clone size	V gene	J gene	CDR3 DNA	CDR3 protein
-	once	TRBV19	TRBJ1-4	TGTGCCAGTAGTATAGATCTTGACTCTGCAACTAATGAAAAACTGTTTTTT	CASSIDLDSATNEKLFF
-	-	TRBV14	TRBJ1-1	TGTGCCAGCAGCCAAGATTGGGGGGTTACTGAAGCTTTCTTT	CASSQDWGVTEAFF
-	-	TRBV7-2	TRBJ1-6	TGTGCCAGCAGTAGCAGCTCCTATAATTCACCCCTCCACTTT	CASSSSSYNSPLHF
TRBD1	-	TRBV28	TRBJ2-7	TGTGCCAGCGAGGGACAGGGGACCTACGAGCAGTACTTC	CASEGQGTYEQYF
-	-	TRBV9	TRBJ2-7	TGTGCCAGCAGCGTAGGCCAGCGGGTAACCTACGAGCAGTACTTC	CASSVGQRVTYEQYF
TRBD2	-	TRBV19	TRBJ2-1	TGTGCCAGTAGTATACGACTAGCGCCCCGGGGTGAGCAGTTCTTC	CASSIRLAPRGEQFF
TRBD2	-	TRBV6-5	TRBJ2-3	TGTGCCAGCGCCGGGGAGGGACTCATCACAGATACGCAGTATTTT	CASAGEGLITDTQYF
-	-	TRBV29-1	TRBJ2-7	TGCAGCGCCACGACAGCTAATACCTACGAGCAGTACTTC	CSATTANTYEQYF
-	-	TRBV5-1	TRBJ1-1	TGCGCCAGCAGCCCATACCGGGACATGAACACTGAAGCTTTCTTT	CASSPYRDMNTEAFF
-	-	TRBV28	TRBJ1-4	TGTGCCGGCGCGGGAGCAACTAATGAAAAACTGTTTTTT	CAGAGATNEKLFF
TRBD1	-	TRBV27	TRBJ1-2	TGTGCCAGCAGTTTATTCCCTATTCTCGGGACAGGGGGTGATGGCTACACCTTC	CASSLFPILGTGGDGYTF
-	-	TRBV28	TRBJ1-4	TGTGCCAGCAGCGACCGACAGTTTGGGAATGAAAAACTGTTTTTT	CASSDRQFGNEKLFF
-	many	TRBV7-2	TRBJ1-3	TGTGCCAGCAGCCCCGCGGATGTCGGGGCTGGAAACACCATATATTTT	CASSPADVGAGNTIYF
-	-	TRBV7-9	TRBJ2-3	TGTGCCAGCAGCTCGCAGACAGCTGGCACAGATACGCAGTATTTT	CASSSQTAGTDTQYF
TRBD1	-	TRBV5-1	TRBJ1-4	TGCGCCAGCAGCCCCACAGGGGTGGGGACTAATGAAAAACTGTTTTTT	CASSPTGVGTNEKLFF
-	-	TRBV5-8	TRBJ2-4	TGTGCCAGCAGCTTGAGAGGGTTAGCCAAAAACATTCAGTACTTC	CASSLRGLAKNIQYF
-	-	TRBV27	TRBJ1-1	TGTGCCAGCAGTTTACCTGCCGGGAAGGCTTTCTTT	CASSLPAGKAFF
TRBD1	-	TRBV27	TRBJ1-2	TGTGCCAGCAGTTGGGGACAGGGGGGCGATGGCTACACCTTC	CASSWGQGGDGYTF
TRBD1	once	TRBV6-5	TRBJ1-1	TGTGCCAGCAGTACCCGACAGGGGTCGTTTGAAGCTTTCTTT	CASSTRQGSFEAFF
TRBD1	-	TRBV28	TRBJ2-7	TGTGCCAGCAGAACCGAACCTGGGGACAGGGTTCACGAGCAGTACTTC	CASRTEPGDRVHEQYF
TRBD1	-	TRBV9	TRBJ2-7	TGTGCCAGCAGCAGACAGGGGAGCTCCTACGAGCAGTACTTC	CASSRQGSSYEQYF
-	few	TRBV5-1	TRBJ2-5	TGCGCCAGCAGCTTGTCATCAGAGACCCAGTACTTC	CASSLSSETQYF
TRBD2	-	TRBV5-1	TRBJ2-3	TGCGCCAGCAGAACGGGGACTAGCGGGCACACAGATACGCAGTATTTT	CASRTGTSGHTDTQYF
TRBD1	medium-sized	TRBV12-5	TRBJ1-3	TGTGCTAGTGGTTTGGTATTTCTAGGACAGGGCGACTTAGGAAACACCATATATTTT	CASGLVFLGQGDLGNTIYF
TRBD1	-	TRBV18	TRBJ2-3	TGTGCCAGCTCACCAGGGACAGGGGCCAACACAGATACGCAGTATTTT	CASSPGTGANTDTQYF
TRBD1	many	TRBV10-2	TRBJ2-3	TGCGCCAGCAGGGACGGGACAGACAATACAGATACGCAGTATTTT	CASRDGTDNTDTQYF
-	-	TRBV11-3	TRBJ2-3	TGTGCCAGCAGCTTAGTTGGGACTGGTGATACGCAGTATTTT	CASSLVGTGDTQYF
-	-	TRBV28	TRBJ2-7	TGTGCCAGCAAGGCTAGCTCCTACGAGCAGTACTTC	CASKASSYEQYF
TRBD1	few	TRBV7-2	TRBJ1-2	TGTGCCAGCAGCCTGACCACCGGGACAGGGGCCCTTAACTATGGCTACACCTTC	CASSLTTGTGALNYGYTF
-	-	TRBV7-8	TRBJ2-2	TGTGCCAGCAGCTTCCCTGGGGAGACCACCGGGGAGCTGTTTTTT	CASSFPGETTGELFF
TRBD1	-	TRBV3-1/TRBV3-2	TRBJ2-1	TGTGCCAGCAGCCATTCCCGGGACAGTCTCAATGAGCAGTTCTTC	CASSHSRDSLNEQFF
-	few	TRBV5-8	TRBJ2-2	TGTGCCAGCAGCCACAGAGCGGCGTGGACCGGGGAGCTGTTTTTT	CASSHRAAWTGELFF
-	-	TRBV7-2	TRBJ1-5	TGTGCCAGCAGCTCCGGGTTGGAGTTCAATCAGCCCCAGCATTTT	CASSSGLEFNQPQHF
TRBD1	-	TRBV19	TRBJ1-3	TGTGCCAGTAGCCTAGCAGGGGGCTTTTCTGGAAACACCATATATTTT	CASSLAGGFSGNTIYF
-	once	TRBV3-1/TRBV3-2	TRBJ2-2	TGTGCCAGCAGCCAAGATTTGATGGGCATCACCGGGGAGCTGTTTTTT	CASSQDLMGITGELFF
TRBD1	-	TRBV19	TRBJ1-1	TGTGCCAGTAGTCGACAGGGCCCTTACACTGAAGCTTTCTTT	CASSRQGPYTEAFF
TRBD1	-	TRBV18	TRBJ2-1	TGTGCCAGCTCAGCCGGGACAGGTTTTTACAATGAGCAGTTCTTC	CASSAGTGFYNEQFF
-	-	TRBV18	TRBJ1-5	TGTGCCAGCTCACCGGCGACAGAAGGTCAGCCCCAGCATTTT	CASSPATEGQPQHF
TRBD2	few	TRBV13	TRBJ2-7	TGTGCCAGCAGCCGTGGGACTAGACCCGAGCAGTACTTC	CASSRGTRPEQYF
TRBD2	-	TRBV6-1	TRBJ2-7	TGTGCCAGCAATTTAGCGGGGGGACTCGGCGAGCAGTACTTC	CASNLAGGLGEQYF
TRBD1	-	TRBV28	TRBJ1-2	TGTGCCAGCAGTTTGGGGGGCGACAGGGGCTATGGCTACACCTTC	CASSLGGDRGYGYTF
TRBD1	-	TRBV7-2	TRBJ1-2	TGTGCCAGCAGCTTAGGCCCGGGACAGGGGAGCTATGGCTACACCTTC	CASSLGPGQGSYGYTF
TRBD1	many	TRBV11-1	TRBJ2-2	TGTGCCAGCAGCCCATCCTCTCAGGGGGCGCCCGGGGAGCTGTTTTTT	CASSPSSQGAPGELFF
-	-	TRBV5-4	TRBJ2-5	TGTGCCAGCAGCCCGGGCAGGGACCAAGAGACCCAGTACTTC	CASSPGRDQETQYF
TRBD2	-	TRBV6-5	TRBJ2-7	TGTGCCAGCAACCCGTTGAGCGGGGGGTCTGAAGAGCAGTACTTC	CASNPLSGGSEEQYF
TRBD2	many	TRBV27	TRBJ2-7	TGTGCCAGCAGTTTATCCGGGAGGGGGTACCACGAGCAGTACTTC	CASSLSGRGYHEQYF
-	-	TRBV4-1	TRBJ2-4	TGCGCCAGCAGCCGATCCCGGGCGGAGGAGGCCAAAAACATTCAGTACTTC	CASSRSRAEEAKNIQYF
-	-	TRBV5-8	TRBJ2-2	TGTGCCAGCAGCTTAGACAGAAACACCGGGGAGCTGTTTTTT	CASSLDRNTGELFF
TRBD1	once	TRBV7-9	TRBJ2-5	TGTGCCAGCAGCAGAGAGACAGGGCGTGAGACCCAGTACTTC	CASSRETGRETQYF
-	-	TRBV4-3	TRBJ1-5	TGCGCCAGCAGCCAAGATCTAGGCCAGAGGTCCCAGCATTTT	CASSQDLGQRSQHF
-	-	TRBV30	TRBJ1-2	TGTGCCTGGAGTGTAGAGGGGGTAGTCTACACCTTC	CAWSVEGVVYTF
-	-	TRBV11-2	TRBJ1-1	TGTGCCAGCAGCTTAAATTGGGCCGGCGTGAACACTGAAGCTTTCTTT	CASSLNWAGVNTEAFF
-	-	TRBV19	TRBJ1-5	TGTGCCAGTAGTATCCTGGGCGGCAATCAGCCCCAGCATTTT	CASSILGGNQPQHF